A single sample gave rise to the 9 T cell receptor beta chains below, sequenced in a study of human T cells and chemical hapten exposure. In TCRdb, the RACE reads were re-called with MiXCR into one record per CDR3 protein. The sample carries 350,000 to 400,000 distinct CDR3 sequences, around 6% recorded once. Time point defined: patch test 2, 6 weeks after DPC sensitization. Treatment described: therapeutic diphenylcyclopropenone sensitization with weekly scalp DPC. The specimen was whole blood, collected in connection with sensitization to the hapten diphenylcyclopropenone (DPC). These receptors all come from a woman aged 18 to 35 with alopecia areata. Some clones in this sample may be carry-over from other donors' samples.

This clonotype was detected many times. This chain connects TRBV7-2 to TRBJ1-3, with a possible D match to TRBD1 (6 bases). This CDR3 has 16 residues. The germline V gene has CDR1 SGHTA and CDR2 FQGNSA. V was clipped by 1 base and J by 7 bases, with 17 bases between them. The CDR3 region is CASSLGVGGTRNTIYF. The DNA of the CDR3 is TGTGCCAGCAGCTTAGGCGTAGGGGGGACCCGGAACACCATATATTTT. Full variable domain (remainder filled in from reference TRBV7-2 and TRBJ1-3): GAGVSQSPSNKVTEKGKDVELRCDPISGHTALYWYRQSLGQGLEFLIYFQGNSAPDKSGLPSDRFSAERTGGSVSTLTIQRTQQEDSAVYLCASSLGVGGTRNTIYFGEGSWLTVV.

The chain has TRBV11-2 and TRBJ2-5, with D unresolved. The CDR3 runs to 14 residues. Germline V gives CDR1 SGHAT, CDR2 FQNNGV. Trimming shortened V by 1 base and J by 7 bases, and 13 bases separated the two germline ends. CDR3 sequence: CASSLAGSPGTQYF. The CDR3 DNA sequence: TGTGCCAGCAGCTTAGCGGGCAGTCCCGGGACCCAGTACTTC. Filled out from reference TRBV11-2 and TRBJ2-5, the complete variable domain reads EAGVAQSPRYKIIEKRQSVAFWCNPISGHATLYWYQQILGQGPKLLIQFQNNGVVDDSQLPKDRFSAERLKGVDSTLKIQPAKLEDSAVYLCASSLAGSPGTQYFGPGTRLLVL.

This clonotype has more than one count but fewer than ten. This chain links TRBV10-2 with TRBJ2-4, with D hard to call. Germline CDR1 is WSHSY and CDR2 is SAAADI. The ends were cut back, 11 bases at V and 9 bases at J, with 17 bases in the middle. CDR3 length equals 12 residues. Written as DNA, the CDR3 is TGCGCCGCCACGCGACATCAAGGCATTCAGTACTTC. This gives the protein CAATRHQGIQYF.

This clonotype has a count of ten or more. The chain links TRBV13 to TRBJ1-2; unclear D gene. The CDR3 length is 12 residues. With 2 bases removed from V and 5 bases from J, the gap between germline ends came to 6 bases. Germline V CDR1 and CDR2: PRHDT, FYEKMQ (reference sequence). Here the CDR3 DNA reads TGTGCCAGCAGCTTAAGGAGGTATGGCTACACCTTC. Translated: CASSLRRYGYTF.

V and J are TRBV6-5 and TRBJ1-1; 9 bases match TRBD1. V shed 7 bases and J 9 bases; nucleotides not matched to a gene: 18. This CDR3 spans 16 amino acids. Germline V gene sequence: CDR1 MNHEY, CDR2 SVGAGI. The CDR3 DNA sequence: TGTGCCAGCACTTCCCTCGAGGGGACAGGGAGGAGAAAAGCTTTCTTT. It is translated as CASTSLEGTGRRKAFF.

The genes are TRBV29-1 and TRBJ2-3, with D hard to call. V was trimmed by 2 bases and J by 2 bases, leaving 5 bases between them. The germline V gene encodes CDR1 SQVTM and CDR2 ANQGSEA. This CDR3 is built from 12 residues. The CDR3 DNA is TGCAGCGTTGAATCTTCCACAGATACGCAGTATTTT. This translates into CSVESSTDTQYF.

This rearrangement joins TRBV29-1 to TRBJ2-2, with D unresolved. CDR1 is SQVTM, CDR2 ANQGSEA, per germline. The ends were cut back, 5 bases at V and 1 base at J, with 11 bases in the middle. This CDR3 region has 14 residues. The CDR3 loop is CSVNERGNTGELFF. CDR3 DNA: TGCAGCGTTAACGAAAGAGGGAACACCGGGGAGCTGTTTTTT.

This clonotype was picked up many times. The chain recombines TRBV7-2 with TRBJ1-2; unclear D gene. The CDR3 is 13 residues long. CDR1 and CDR2 from the germline V gene are SGHTA and FQGNSA. V was trimmed by 1 base and J by 6 bases, leaving 9 bases between them. The DNA of the CDR3 is TGTGCCAGCAGCTTAGGCCAACGCGATGGCTACACCTTC. Its protein product is CASSLGQRDGYTF.

Concerning this clonotype itself: Just one base apart from a much larger clone, this may be a read error. The chain combines TRBV27 with TRBJ2-3; 8 nucleotides align to TRBD1. Germline assignment: CDR1 MNHEY and CDR2 SMNVEV (reference sequence). The CDR3 has 15 amino acids. The V and J ends lost 6 bases and 6 bases, in that order; junction bases with no gene match: 11. The CDR3, as DNA: TGTGCCAGCAGGGCTGGCAGGGGGCGCAGGGATACGCAGTATTTT. As protein: CASRAGRGRRDTQYF.